The 7 T cell receptor beta chains presented below share a single source sample, sequenced in a study of T cells in Graves' hyperthyroidism and ophthalmopathy (dated by TCRdb to about 2019). Receptor amplification or capture employed multiplex PCR. Sequenced using an Illumina HiSeq 2000. Amplification of TCR beta CDR3 regions was carried out from RNA transcripts. The first round of RT-PCR for the TCR CDR3 was performed with the HTBI primer set and the Qiagen OneStep RT-PCR kit. Through fastp at Q25 and MiXCR, TCRdb rebuilt clones from the public reads, retaining in-frame beta chains. Each record represents a unique CDR3 protein, reported with the most common genes and DNA among its rows. The sample table shows over 500,000 distinct CDR3 sequences, and around 15% are seen once. The ten most abundant clones make up around 32% of the sample. Sequencing was carried out using blood. These receptors came from a woman aged 30 to 39 with Graves' ophthalmopathy.

In its sample, this clonotype was seen many times. The chain carries TRBV30 and TRBJ1-2, with TRBD1 identical over 9 bases. V shed 6 bases and J 7 bases; nucleotides not matched to a gene: 6. This CDR3 comprises 12 residues. CDR1 and CDR2 from the germline V gene are GTSNPN and SVGIG (reference sequence). The CDR3 coding sequence is TGTGCCTGCACAGGGGGCAGGTTTGGCTACACCTTC. Its protein product is CACTGGRFGYTF. The full variable domain, in which reference TRBV30 and TRBJ1-2 provide the parts outside the CDR3, is SQTIHQWPATLVQPVGSPLSLECTVEGTSNPNLYWYRQAAGRGLQLLFYSVGIGQISSEVPQNLSASRPQDRQFILSSKKLLLSDSGFYLCACTGGRFGYTFGSGTRLTVV.

J is TRBJ2-3 and V is TRBV20-1; D assignment may be TRBD1 or TRBD2 (5 bases each). Trimming took 3 bases from V and 5 from J, leaving 18 bases between them. The CDR3 has 15 residues. Looked up from germline, CDR1 is DFQATT and CDR2 is SNEGSKA (reference sequence). The DNA of the CDR3 is TGCAGTGCTAGTGGGGCTTCGGGAATAGGAGATACGCAGTATTTT. Encoded protein: CSASGASGIGDTQYF.

This clonotype came up many times. V and J are TRBV28 and TRBJ1-1, with unresolved D. The CDR3 is 13 amino acids. Trimming pared 7 bases from V and 4 bases from J, leaving 13 bases between. The germline CDR1 and CDR2 sequences are MDHEN and SYDVKM. In nucleotides, the CDR3 is TGTGCCAGCAACCCCCCCCGGGGCACTGAAGCTTTCTTT. Its translation is CASNPPRGTEAFF.

The chain joins TRBV20-1 to TRBJ1-2; weak D call: TRBD1 (5 bases). Per the germline V gene, CDR1 is DFQATT and CDR2 is SNEGSKA (reference sequence). The CDR3 has 13 amino acids. V dropped 1 base and J dropped 4 bases, with 10 bases sitting between them. This CDR3 is CSARGRGPYGYTF. The CDR3 coding sequence is TGCAGTGCTAGAGGTCGGGGCCCCTATGGCTACACCTTC.

The chain is built from TRBV29-1 and TRBJ2-6; D not certain. Trimming took 5 bases from V and 0 from J, leaving 5 bases between them. The germline CDR1 and CDR2 sequences are SQVTM and ANQGSEA. This CDR3 is built from 13 residues. This CDR3 is CSVSLSGANVLTF. DNA of the CDR3: TGCAGCGTTTCCCTCTCTGGGGCCAACGTCCTGACTTTC.

In this sample, this clonotype turned up many times. The rearrangement uses TRBV5-1 and TRBJ1-2; 8 bases fit TRBD1. The CDR3 extends over 16 amino acids. Germline CDR1 reads SGHRS; CDR2 reads YFSETQ. The V segment lost 3 bases and the J segment 4 bases; nucleotides outside the gene matches: 11. CDR3 sequence reads: CASSSNRGGTGYGYTF. In DNA, the CDR3 is TGCGCCAGCAGCTCCAATAGAGGAGGGACAGGCTATGGCTACACCTTC.

The gene calls are TRBV19 and TRBJ1-6, with 8 bases fitting TRBD1. V shed 3 bases and J 7 bases; nucleotides not matched to a gene: 8. Germline loops: CDR1 LNHDA, CDR2 SQIVND (reference sequence). The CDR3 totals 16 residues. The CDR3 loop reads CASSIRQGRSNSPLHF. CDR3 nucleotides: TGTGCCAGTAGTATCAGACAGGGGCGTTCGAATTCACCCCTCCACTTT.